This T cell receptor beta chain is from a study of cytomegalovirus exposure and HLA in healthy donors. General study points: Cytomegalovirus-associated TCR beta chains were listed, numbering some 180.

PCR primers comprised 60 Vbeta and 13 Jbeta primers. Data came from immunoSEQ multiplex PCR; TCRdb stores just in-frame clones and leaves some out. This table holds 100,000 to 150,000 clones. CDR3 length: 14 amino acids. Germline loops: CDR1 SGHRS, CDR2 YFSETQ. Trimming pared 2 bases from V and 7 bases from J, leaving 16 bases between. To note about this clone: Its antigen is not known.

Donors likely had unrecorded immune exposures despite being nominally healthy when sampled. The V call is TRBV5-1, the J call TRBJ2-7, with D possibly TRBD2 on 7 matching bases. The sample was PBMCs. The clonotype originates from a man aged 35-49 years in good health and CMV-seronegative. CDR3 amino acids: CASSFWGLAEEQYF. The CDR3 nucleotides read TGCGCCAGCAGCTTTTGGGGGCTAGCGGAAGAGCAGTACTTC.